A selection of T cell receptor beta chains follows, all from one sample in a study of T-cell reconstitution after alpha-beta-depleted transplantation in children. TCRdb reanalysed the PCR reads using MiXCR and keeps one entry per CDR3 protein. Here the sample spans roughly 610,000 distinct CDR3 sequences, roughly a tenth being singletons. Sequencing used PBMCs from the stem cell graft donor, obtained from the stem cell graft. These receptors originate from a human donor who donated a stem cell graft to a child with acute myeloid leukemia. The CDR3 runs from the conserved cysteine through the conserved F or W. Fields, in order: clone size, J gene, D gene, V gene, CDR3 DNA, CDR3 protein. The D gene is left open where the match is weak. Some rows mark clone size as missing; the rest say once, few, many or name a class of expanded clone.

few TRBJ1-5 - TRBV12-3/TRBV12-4 TGTGCCAGCAGTTTAACGCCCAACAATCAGCCCCAGCATTTT CASSLTPNNQPQHF
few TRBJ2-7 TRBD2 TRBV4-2 TGTGCCAGCAGCCAAGATCAGCTAGCGGCAGGGGAGCAGTACTTC CASSQDQLAAGEQYF
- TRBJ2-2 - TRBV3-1 TGTGCCAGCAGCCAAGAGACGGAGGGGGCCCCCGGGGAGCTGTTTTTT CASSQETEGAPGELFF
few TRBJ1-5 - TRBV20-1 TGCAGTGCCCGACCCGGACAGCTTAGCAATCAGCCCCAGCATTTT CSARPGQLSNQPQHF
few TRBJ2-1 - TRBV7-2 TGTGCCAGCAGCTTAGCCAAGGATCAGTTCTTC CASSLAKDQFF
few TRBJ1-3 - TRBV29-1 TGCAGCGTTGAAACAGGGACTGGAAACACCATATATTTT CSVETGTGNTIYF
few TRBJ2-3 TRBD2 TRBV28 TGTGCCAGCGACTTTGGGACTAGCGGAGGTAGCACAGATACGCAGTATTTT CASDFGTSGGSTDTQYF
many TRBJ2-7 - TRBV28 TGTGCCAGCAGGTGGGACACTAACTCCTACGAGCAGTACTTC CASRWDTNSYEQYF
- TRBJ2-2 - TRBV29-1 TGCAGCGTTGGTTGGGGTTTGGCCGGGGAGCTGTTTTTT CSVGWGLAGELFF
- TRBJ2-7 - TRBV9 TGTGCCAGCAGCCCGACATGGGGATCTACCTACGAGCAGTACTTC CASSPTWGSTYEQYF
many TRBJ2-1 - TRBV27 TGTGCCAGCAGTTTAATGGGGGATGAGCAGTTCTTC CASSLMGDEQFF
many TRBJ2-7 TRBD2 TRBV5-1 TGCGCCAGCAGCTTTGGGAGCGGGAGTGGAGAGCAGTACTTC CASSFGSGSGEQYF
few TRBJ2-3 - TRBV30 TGTGCCTGGAGTAAACTCAGCTCTAGCACAGATACGCAGTATTTT CAWSKLSSSTDTQYF
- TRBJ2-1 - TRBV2 TGTGCCAGCAGTGAATCGACCGGACCTCACAATGAGCAGTTCTTC CASSESTGPHNEQFF
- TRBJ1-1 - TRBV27 TGTGCCAGCAGTCCCCCTCTCCGTATGGCCCAGGCTTTCTTT CASSPPLRMAQAFF
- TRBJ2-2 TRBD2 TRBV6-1 TGTGCCAGCAGAGAACTAGCGGGAACCGGGGAGCTGTTTTTT CASRELAGTGELFF
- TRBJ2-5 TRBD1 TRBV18 TGTGCCAGCTCACCACTCGGACAGGGGCCGACCAACCAAGAGACCCAGTACTTC CASSPLGQGPTNQETQYF
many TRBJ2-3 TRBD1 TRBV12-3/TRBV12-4 TGTGCCAGCAGCCTGGGACAGTCAGCTACGCAGTATTTT CASSLGQSATQYF
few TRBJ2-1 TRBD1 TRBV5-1 TGCGCCACCCAAGTGGGGACAGGGTTCGGCAATGAGCAGTTCTTC CATQVGTGFGNEQFF
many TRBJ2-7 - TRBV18 TGTGCCAGCTCACAACAAGCGGTAGCAGGCTACGAGCAGTACTTC CASSQQAVAGYEQYF
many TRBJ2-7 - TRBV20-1 TGCAGTGCTAGAGATGTGAGCCGGGAGCAGTACTTC CSARDVSREQYF